This T cell receptor beta chain was recovered during a study of cytomegalovirus exposure and HLA in healthy donors. On the study more broadly: Samples from HLA-typed donors yielded about 85 million unique TCRs in an early data release. The study, taken as a whole, reports: Highly shared variants forming one cluster were likely a sequencing artifact.

Primers for the PCR totalled 60 Vbeta and 13 Jbeta. Sequenced by immunoSEQ multiplex PCR; TCRdb stores in-frame clones only, minus some. This table holds approximately 180,000 clones, roughly 13% found once. Germline-derived CDR1 and CDR2 are PRHDT and FYEKMQ (reference sequence). This CDR3 has 16 amino acids. V was clipped by 5 bases and J by 4 bases; unmatched bases: 11. To note about this clone: As yet, its antigen is unknown.

Sequenced sample: PBMCs. This TCR derives from a man aged 50-60 years in good health and CMV-seropositive. The V call is TRBV13, the J call TRBJ2-3; 8 bases line up with TRBD2. CDR3 sequence (DNA): TGTGCCAGCAGCAGCTCGGGGGGCGGGGGGCCAGATACGCAGTATTTT. It encodes CASSSSGGGGPDTQYF.